The present TCR beta chain was sequenced within a study of regulatory dendritic cells for organ transplantation. General study findings and limits: Of resting T cell subsets, memory CD8+ had the most alloreactive clonotypes. Alloreactive memory CD8+ T cell pools varied considerably between individuals. Regulatory dendritic cells appeared to expand memory CD8+ clones less than mature ones.

Comments on this clone: Its specificity is unknown.

The CDR3 runs 16 residues. Here immunoSEQ multiplex PCR was the method, and the copy in TCRdb shows in-frame clones only, minus some. The sample includes some 5,700 clones, roughly 61% of them seen just once. CD4+ or CD8+ T cells were sorted as naive CD45RA+ or memory CD45RO+. The chain uses TRBV21-1 and TRBJ1-2; no check of the table's D call, TRBD1, against the DNA was made. TRBV21-1 is annotated as a pseudogene. The clonotype originates from a human donor in good health. Sequenced input: memory CD8+ T cells from blood. The subset here: CD45RO+ memory T cells. The CDR3 loop is CASSIRQGAAPCGYTF. CDR3 sequence (DNA): TGTGCCAGCAGCATTCGACAGGGGGCGGCTCCGTGTGGCTACACCTTC.